Below, 24 T cell receptor beta chains from the same sample are listed, as sequenced in a study of T cells after yellow fever vaccination. TCRdb recomputed calls from the 5' RACE reads with MiXCR, one row per CDR3 protein. The repertoire holds fewer than 450,000 distinct CDR3 sequences, 11% seen once, with roughly 18% in the top ten. Here the sequenced sample was PBMCs, taken on the day of the first yellow fever vaccination. These receptors came from a young man who received the YFV17D yellow fever vaccine.

This clonotype turned up a few times. The rearrangement joins TRBV7-2 to TRBJ2-3; D perhaps matches TRBD2 (7 bases). Trimming took off 8 bases at V and 6 bases at J, with 24 bases between the two ends. Germline CDR1 is SGHTA and CDR2 is FQGNSA. The CDR3 extends over 16 amino acids. CDR3 region: CASAQVALGGADTQYF. CDR3 sequence (DNA): TGTGCCAGCGCCCAGGTCGCGCTTGGGGGGGCCGATACGCAGTATTTT.

There are a few counts of this clonotype. J is TRBJ1-4 and V is TRBV12-3 or TRBV12-4; possible D gene TRBD1, 5 bases. This CDR3 has 14 amino acids. Deletions cut 6 bases from V and 7 bases from J, with 15 bases between. In DNA, the CDR3 is TGTGCCAGCAGCATCAGCGCAGGGCCTGAAAAACTGTTTTTT. Translation gives CASSISAGPEKLFF.

The chain recombines TRBV20-1 with TRBJ1-1; the match to TRBD1 covers 9 bases. The CDR3 is 14 residues long. The V and J ends lost 5 bases and 6 bases, in that order; junction bases with no gene match: 10. Germline CDR1 DFQATT, CDR2 SNEGSKA (reference sequence). The CDR3 here is CSAGQGLDFAEAFF. The CDR3 DNA reads TGCAGTGCTGGACAGGGGTTGGATTTCGCTGAAGCTTTCTTT.

This clonotype was detected only a few times. J is TRBJ1-1 and V is TRBV3-1; D is undetermined. Germline-derived CDR1 and CDR2 are LGHDT and YNNKEL (reference sequence). The CDR3 contains 18 residues. V lost 1 base and J lost 4, with 22 bases in between. The DNA of the CDR3 is TGTGCCAGCAGCCAAGCGAACCGACACCAACTACGCCCCACTGAAGCTTTCTTT. This translates into CASSQANRHQLRPTEAFF.

This clonotype was counted between two and nine times. The chain has TRBV12-3 or TRBV12-4 and TRBJ1-2; D unclear. The CDR3 runs to 14 residues. V was shortened by 0 bases and J by 5 bases, with 10 bases between the two germline ends. CDR3 DNA: TGTGCCAGCAGTTTAGCAGGGCCCAAATATGGCTACACCTTC. Its protein is CASSLAGPKYGYTF.

The sample holds a few counts of this clonotype. This chain uses TRBV4-2 with TRBJ1-4; D is undetermined. This CDR3 spans 14 amino acids. The V and J ends lost 0 bases and 8 bases respectively, with 10 bases between them. Germline V gene sequence: CDR1 LGHNA, CDR2 YNFKEQ. The DNA of the CDR3 is TGTGCCAGCAGCCAAGAGGCGGACCAAGAAAAACTGTTTTTT. Residues: CASSQEADQEKLFF.

This clonotype was seen a few times. This sequence joins TRBV15 and TRBJ2-5; perhaps TRBD2 as D (6 bases). CDR3 length equals 15 residues. Trimming stripped 0 bases from V and 0 bases from J, with 8 bases between. Germline CDR1 and CDR2: LNHNV and YYDKDF (reference sequence). As DNA, the CDR3 is TGTGCCACCAGCAGAGATCGGGACTACCAAGAGACCCAGTACTTC. Translated, it gives CATSRDRDYQETQYF.

This clonotype was observed a few times. The chain employs TRBV11-2 and TRBJ2-3; 7 bases fit TRBD2. The V and J ends lost 0 bases and 2 bases, in that order; junction bases with no gene match: 5. CDR3 length: 16 amino acids. Germline CDR1 SGHAT, CDR2 FQNNGV. This CDR3 reads CASSLDRGVSTDTQYF. The CDR3 nucleotides are TGTGCCAGCAGCTTAGATCGGGGGGTCTCCACAGATACGCAGTATTTT.

This clonotype was detected only once. This rearrangement joins TRBV4-3 to TRBJ2-5, with 9 bases lining up with TRBD2. CDR3 length: 15 amino acids. Germline assignment: CDR1 LGHNA and CDR2 YSLEER. V lost 2 bases, J lost 5 bases, and 6 bases stayed unmatched. CDR3 nucleotides: TGCGCCAGCAGCCAACTAGCGGGACCTCGGGAGACCCAGTACTTC. It translates to CASSQLAGPRETQYF.

Many counts were recorded for this clonotype. The rearrangement joins TRBV5-1 to TRBJ2-5; a weak D match, TRBD1 (5 bases). The ends were cut back, 0 bases at V and 2 bases at J, with 11 bases in the middle. Germline values: CDR1 SGHRS, CDR2 YFSETQ. This CDR3 spans 15 amino acids. This chain's CDR3 is CASSLVSGAQETQYF. The CDR3 DNA follows: TGCGCCAGCAGCTTGGTATCTGGGGCTCAAGAGACCCAGTACTTC. The variable domain in full, with the rest retrieved from reference TRBV5-1 and TRBJ2-5, is KAGVTQTPRYLIKTRGQQVTLSCSPISGHRSVSWYQQTPGQGLQFLFEYFSETQRNKGNFPGRFSGRQFSNSRSEMNVSTLELGDSALYLCASSLVSGAQETQYFGPGTRLLVL.

This clonotype was counted between two and nine times. The V gene is TRBV5-1, the J gene TRBJ2-3, with 7 bases identical to TRBD2. This CDR3 is built from 15 residues. The germline V gene has CDR1 SGHRS and CDR2 YFSETQ. Trimming cost V 4 bases and J 5 bases; bases outside gene matches: 10. CDR3 bases: TGCGCCAGCAGCCCCCTTGGGGGGAGGGAAGATACGCAGTATTTT. This sequence encodes CASSPLGGREDTQYF.

The chain links TRBV4-2 to TRBJ2-3, with D hard to call. The CDR3 consists of 18 residues. Germline CDR1 is LGHNA and CDR2 is YNFKEQ. V lost 5 bases, J lost 2 bases, and 23 bases lay in between. The CDR3 bases are TGTGCCAGCAGCGTTACCATCCGACAAAGTAGTTCCACAGATACGCAGTATTTT. Amino acid sequence: CASSVTIRQSSSTDTQYF.

V gene TRBV20-1 combines with J gene TRBJ1-5, with a tentative D call TRBD1 (5 bases). There are 12 residues in the CDR3. Germline values: CDR1 DFQATT, CDR2 SNEGSKA (reference sequence). V lost 6 bases and J lost 8, with 14 bases in between. The CDR3 protein is CSALPGGEPQHF. CDR3 nucleotide sequence: TGCAGTGCCCTCCCCGGGGGTGAGCCCCAGCATTTT.

The chain recombines TRBV29-1 with TRBJ1-1; possibly TRBD1 for D (5 bases). This CDR3 is built from 12 residues. Trimming pared 7 bases from V and 0 bases from J, leaving 9 bases between. Germline V CDR1 and CDR2: SQVTM, ANQGSEA. The CDR3: CSALGVNTEAFF. CDR3 nucleotide sequence: TGCAGCGCCCTAGGGGTGAACACTGAAGCTTTCTTT.

This clonotype was seen at least ten times. The chain uses TRBV11-2 and TRBJ2-3; 14 nucleotides line up with TRBD2. There are 16 residues in the CDR3. The J segment lost 4 bases and the V segment lost 5 bases, leaving 5 bases of the junction unmatched. Germline values: CDR1 SGHAT, CDR2 FQNNGV. The CDR3 here is CASSPRTSGGSDTQYF. CDR3 nucleotides: TGTGCCAGCAGCCCACGGACTAGCGGGGGGTCAGATACGCAGTATTTT.

This sequence joins TRBV20-1 and TRBJ1-5, with D perhaps TRBD1 (5 bases). The ends were cut back, 6 bases at V and 4 bases at J, with 13 bases in the middle. CDR1 DFQATT and CDR2 SNEGSKA come from the germline V gene (reference sequence). This CDR3 is 13 amino acids long. The CDR3 DNA is TGCAGTGCCACGCAGGGAGGAAATCAGCCCCAGCATTTT. This codes for CSATQGGNQPQHF.

This chain joins TRBV7-3 and TRBJ1-1, with 8 bases identical to TRBD1. The CDR3 runs to 13 residues. From germline, CDR1 is SGHTA and CDR2 FQGTGA. The ends lost 5 bases at V and 9 bases at J; junction bases unmatched: 8. CDR3 loop: CASSPADRVQAFF. The CDR3 nucleotides are TGTGCCAGCAGCCCAGCGGACAGGGTGCAAGCTTTCTTT.

This clonotype was picked up a small number of times. The V and J genes are TRBV7-8 and TRBJ1-5, with D perhaps TRBD1 (6 bases). Trimming took off 1 base at V and 1 base at J, with 14 bases between the two ends. Germline CDR1 reads SGHVS; CDR2 reads FQNEAQ. This CDR3 region has 17 residues. This chain's CDR3 is CASSLERGGPSNQPQHF. The CDR3, as DNA: TGTGCCAGCAGCTTAGAGAGAGGGGGGCCAAGCAATCAGCCCCAGCATTTT. Together with reference TRBV7-8 and TRBJ1-5, the CDR3 gives the full variable domain: GAGVSQSPRYKVAKRGQDVALRCDPISGHVSLFWYQQALGQGPEFLTYFQNEAQLDKSGLPSDRFFAERPEGSVSTLKIQRTQQEDSAVYLCASSLERGGPSNQPQHFGDGTRLSIL.

The rearrangement uses TRBV12-3 or TRBV12-4 and TRBJ2-3, with D unclear. This CDR3 contains 10 residues. Trimming left V 8 bases short and J 6 bases short, with 6 bases between. The CDR3 sequence is CASRFDTQYF. CDR3 sequence (DNA): TGTGCCAGCCGCTTCGATACGCAGTATTTT.

The chain uses TRBV5-1 and TRBJ2-3; D not certain. Trimming pared 1 base from V and 2 bases from J, leaving 11 bases between. The CDR3 loop spans 15 amino acids. The germline V gene encodes CDR1 SGHRS and CDR2 YFSETQ. CDR3 sequence reads: CASSLLAVPTDTQYF. DNA of the CDR3: TGCGCCAGCAGCTTGTTGGCAGTCCCCACAGATACGCAGTATTTT.

The chain joins TRBV27 to TRBJ1-2; perhaps TRBD1 as D (6 bases). Trimming left V 2 bases short and J 3 bases short, with 10 bases between. The CDR3 has 14 amino acids. CDR1 and CDR2 (germline): MNHEY, SMNVEV (reference sequence). The CDR3 region is CASSLGGGYYGYTF. DNA of the CDR3: TGTGCCAGCAGTTTAGGGGGCGGATACTATGGCTACACCTTC.

The chain uses TRBV5-1 and TRBJ2-5, with a weak D call TRBD2 (7 bases). Germline V CDR1 and CDR2: SGHRS, YFSETQ. The V gene lost 1 base and the J gene lost 3 bases, with 16 bases spanning the gap. The length of the CDR3 is 16 residues. The CDR3 DNA sequence: TGCGCCAGCAGCTTGCCTCGGGGGGCGGTTGAAGAGACCCAGTACTTC. It is translated as CASSLPRGAVEETQYF.

This chain joins TRBV10-3 and TRBJ2-3; the D gene could be TRBD1 or TRBD2 (6 bases each). Germline assignment: CDR1 ENHRY and CDR2 SYGVKD. This CDR3 contains 16 residues. V lost 8 bases, J lost 9 bases, and 27 bases lay in between. The CDR3 spells CAISLNRDTVRGTQYF. In DNA form, the CDR3 reads TGTGCCATCTCTTTGAACCGGGACACGGTCCGGGGGACGCAGTATTTT.

This chain joins TRBV6-2 or TRBV6-3 and TRBJ1-2; D unclear. Germline lookup yields CDR1 MNHEY and CDR2 SVGEGT. This CDR3 is built from 13 residues. The V gene lost 2 bases and the J gene lost 8 bases, with 12 bases spanning the gap. The CDR3 coding sequence is TGTGCCAGCAGTTACCACCCCCGGGTCGGCTACACCTTC. The encoded protein is CASSYHPRVGYTF.